This TCR beta chain was identified during a study of T cell clonality in common variable immunodeficiency. This clone was picked up a small number of times. Coverage ceases 3 residues before the CDR3 finishes, and the germline J gene fills in the end. The CDR3 runs to 16 residues. Germline V lookup: CDR1 SNHLY, CDR2 FYNNEI. Using immunoSEQ multiplex PCR, the repertoire was profiled, and TCRdb retains in-frame clones only, with some absent. The data list roughly 58,000 clones, none observed once; about 0.9% falls to the top ten. The clonotype comes from a person aged 18 to 70 in good health. The chain carries TRBV2 and TRBJ2-3, with D tentatively TRBD1 (6 bases). Specimen: peripheral blood mononuclear cells. The covered CDR3 bases are TGTGCCAGCAGAGAGGACAGTCGGGGTAGCAATCAGCCG. It is translated as CASREDSRGSNQP. The complete CDR3 protein is CASREDSRGSNQPQYF.